A selection of T cell receptor beta chains follows, all from one sample in a study of T cell repertoires in aging, cancer and after chemotherapy. Using its own MiXCR run on the multiplex PCR reads, TCRdb lists one record per CDR3 protein. The table records approximately 11,000 distinct CDR3 sequences, about 40% of them present only once. The sequencing sample was made of blood. All receptors come from a human donor in good health. CDR3s include the opening cysteine and the closing phenylalanine or tryptophan. D genes are given only for firm matches. For some rows the clone size is stated as once, few or many, or as a class when expanded; others skip it.

size: NA; V: TRBV14; D: NA; J: TRBJ1-6; DNA: TGTGCCAGCAGCCAAGTGGCACCGGGATCACCCCTCCACTTT; CDR3: CASSQVAPGSPLHF
size: NA; V: TRBV5-1; D: TRBD2; J: TRBJ2-2; DNA: TGCGCCAGCAGCTCTCCCTCCGGGACTAGCGGGATCATGAACACCGGGGAGCTGTTTTTT; CDR3: CASSSPSGTSGIMNTGELFF
size: NA; V: TRBV6-5; D: TRBD1; J: TRBJ1-5; DNA: TGTGCCAGCAGCTACGCACAGGGGAATCAGCCCCAGCATTTT; CDR3: CASSYAQGNQPQHF
size: NA; V: TRBV29-1; D: NA; J: TRBJ1-4; DNA: TGCAGCGTTGAAGATCCCAACAGGGAGAATGAAAAACTGTTTTTT; CDR3: CSVEDPNRENEKLFF
size: NA; V: TRBV27; D: NA; J: TRBJ2-3; DNA: TGTGCCAGCAGTCACGAGTGGGGGGGCACAGATACGCAGTATTTT; CDR3: CASSHEWGGTDTQYF
size: NA; V: TRBV7-2; D: NA; J: TRBJ2-3; DNA: TGTGCCAGCAGCGCTCCACCGGATACGCAGTATTTT; CDR3: CASSAPPDTQYF
size: once; V: TRBV19; D: TRBD2; J: TRBJ2-1; DNA: TGTGCCAGTAGTATTCGACTAGCGGGGGGCTGGGATGAGCAGTTCTTC; CDR3: CASSIRLAGGWDEQFF
size: NA; V: TRBV7-9; D: TRBD2; J: TRBJ2-3; DNA: TGTGCCAGCAGAGTAGCGGGGGCGATCACAGATACGCAGTATTTT; CDR3: CASRVAGAITDTQYF
size: few; V: TRBV4-1; D: NA; J: TRBJ1-2; DNA: TGCGCCAGCAGCCAAGACTGGGGGTACAGTGGCTACACCTTC; CDR3: CASSQDWGYSGYTF
size: NA; V: TRBV24-1; D: NA; J: TRBJ2-2; DNA: TGTGCCACCAGGGGCGGGACAATGAACACCGGGGAGCTGTTTTTT; CDR3: CATRGGTMNTGELFF
size: NA; V: TRBV15; D: NA; J: TRBJ1-5; DNA: TGTGCCACCAGCAGACCCGGGAGGCGGGGGAATCAGCCCCAGCATTTT; CDR3: CATSRPGRRGNQPQHF
size: few; V: TRBV5-1; D: TRBD1; J: TRBJ1-3; DNA: TGCGCCAGCAGCTTGGGGCCAGGGGGCGGTGGAAACACCATATATTTT; CDR3: CASSLGPGGGGNTIYF
size: NA; V: TRBV4-2; D: TRBD2; J: TRBJ2-5; DNA: TGTGCCAGCAGCGTTACTAGCGGGGGGGCTGAGACCCAGTACTTC; CDR3: CASSVTSGGAETQYF
size: NA; V: TRBV6-5; D: NA; J: TRBJ1-3; DNA: TGTGCCAGCTGTGGCAGGGCAGGAAACACCATATATTTT; CDR3: CASCGRAGNTIYF
size: NA; V: TRBV5-6; D: NA; J: TRBJ1-5; DNA: TGTGCCAGCAGCTTGGGGGCTTCTCAGGGTTTCGGCAATCAGCCCCAGCATTTT; CDR3: CASSLGASQGFGNQPQHF
size: few; V: TRBV10-3; D: TRBD1; J: TRBJ1-6; DNA: TGTGCCATCAACCGACAGGGTACCAATTCACCCCTCCACTTT; CDR3: CAINRQGTNSPLHF
size: few; V: TRBV5-6; D: NA; J: TRBJ1-2; DNA: TGTGCCAGCAGCACTCAAGGGTGGGGCTATGGCTACACCTTC; CDR3: CASSTQGWGYGYTF
size: NA; V: TRBV11-2; D: NA; J: TRBJ1-2; DNA: TGTGCCAGCAGCTTGGGGAGTCTCGGGGGGTATGGCTACACCTTC; CDR3: CASSLGSLGGYGYTF
size: few; V: TRBV27; D: NA; J: TRBJ1-2; DNA: TGTGCCAGCAGTATATCCGGGACCTCCTTTGGCTACACCTTC; CDR3: CASSISGTSFGYTF
size: few; V: TRBV6-1; D: NA; J: TRBJ1-1; DNA: TGTGCCAGCAGCGGGACTGGACTGAACACTGAAGCTTTCTTT; CDR3: CASSGTGLNTEAFF
size: few; V: TRBV10-3; D: NA; J: TRBJ2-3; DNA: TGTGCCGTAGGTCGGAGCGCGGCAGATACGCAGTATTTT; CDR3: CAVGRSAADTQYF
size: once; V: TRBV5-4; D: NA; J: TRBJ2-3; DNA: TGTGCCAGCAGCTTGGTGGGGAAGGCGCAGTATTTT; CDR3: CASSLVGKAQYF
size: NA; V: TRBV30; D: TRBD1; J: TRBJ1-2; DNA: TGTGCCTGGATCAGGACAGGGGTTCTGGGCGGCTACACCTTC; CDR3: CAWIRTGVLGGYTF
size: few; V: TRBV20-1; D: TRBD1; J: TRBJ1-5; DNA: TGCAGTGCTAGAGACCGTGACAGGGGCAATCAGCCCCAGCATTTT; CDR3: CSARDRDRGNQPQHF
size: NA; V: TRBV6-2/TRBV6-3; D: NA; J: TRBJ1-1; DNA: TGTGCCAGCAGCAGGGACCAGAACACTGAAGCTTTCTTT; CDR3: CASSRDQNTEAFF
size: NA; V: TRBV13; D: NA; J: TRBJ2-2; DNA: TGTGCCAGCACCCCGGCCACGCGGGACACCGGGGAGCTGTTTTTT; CDR3: CASTPATRDTGELFF
size: NA; V: TRBV6-4; D: NA; J: TRBJ2-3; DNA: TGTGCCAGCAGTGTGGACAGCACAGATACGCAGTATTTT; CDR3: CASSVDSTDTQYF
size: NA; V: TRBV20-1; D: NA; J: TRBJ1-2; DNA: TGCAGTGCCACAGAAAACTATGGCTACACCTTC; CDR3: CSATENYGYTF
size: NA; V: TRBV4-1; D: TRBD2; J: TRBJ2-1; DNA: TGCGCCAGCAGCCAAGATAATAGTCTAGCGGAGTACAATGAGCAGTTCTTC; CDR3: CASSQDNSLAEYNEQFF
size: NA; V: TRBV28; D: NA; J: TRBJ2-5; DNA: TGTGCCAGCAGCTCCTGGCAGGACCAAGAGACCCAGTACTTC; CDR3: CASSSWQDQETQYF
size: NA; V: TRBV30; D: NA; J: TRBJ1-3; DNA: TGTGCCTGGAGTGAGGATAACACCATATATTTT; CDR3: CAWSEDNTIYF
size: NA; V: TRBV19; D: TRBD1; J: TRBJ2-7; DNA: TGTGCCAGTAGTCCCAGACAGGGCCGCTCCTACGAGCAGTACTTC; CDR3: CASSPRQGRSYEQYF
size: NA; V: TRBV13; D: TRBD1; J: TRBJ1-2; DNA: TGTGCCAGCAGCTTGGCGTCCTCTAACAGGGGGAACTATGGCTACACCTTC; CDR3: CASSLASSNRGNYGYTF
size: NA; V: TRBV6-5; D: NA; J: TRBJ1-4; DNA: TGTGCCAGCAGTGAATCCAGATCTAATGAAAAACTGTTTTTT; CDR3: CASSESRSNEKLFF
size: NA; V: TRBV28; D: NA; J: TRBJ1-5; DNA: TGTGCCAGCAGTTTGATGGGGGGGCCGAATCAGCCCCAGCATTTT; CDR3: CASSLMGGPNQPQHF
size: medium-sized; V: TRBV12-3/TRBV12-4; D: NA; J: TRBJ1-2; DNA: TGTGCCAGCAGTTTAAACAGAGACTATGGCTACACCTTC; CDR3: CASSLNRDYGYTF
size: few; V: TRBV10-3; D: NA; J: TRBJ1-4; DNA: TGTGCCATCAGAGACGGACAGTCCCCAAATGAAAAACTGTTTTTT; CDR3: CAIRDGQSPNEKLFF